A single sample gave rise to the 3 T cell receptor beta chains below, sequenced in a study of control samples from healthy donors and cancer patients. Measured with immunoSEQ multiplex PCR; TCRdb has only the in-frame clones, and not every one. Of 100,000 to 150,000 clones listed, approximately 90% are singletons. The specimen was blood. The receptors derive from a man younger than 35 in good health.

This clone was seen a single time. The rearrangement links TRBV30 to TRBJ1-2; D is unresolved. This CDR3 is 14 amino acids long. Germline V gene data show CDR1 as GTSNPN and CDR2 as SVGIG (reference sequence). Trimming shortened V by 5 bases and J by 8 bases, and 21 bases separated the two germline ends. DNA of the CDR3: TGTGCCTGGTCCCATGGGGTGCCCCGTTTGGGCTACACCTTC. It codes for CAWSHGVPRLGYTF. The variable domain in full, completed from reference TRBV30 and TRBJ1-2, reads SQTIHQWPATLVQPVGSPLSLECTVEGTSNPNLYWYRQAAGRGLQLLFYSVGIGQISSEVPQNLSASRPQDRQFILSSKKLLLSDSGFYLCAWSHGVPRLGYTFGSGTRLTVV.

The V and J genes are TRBV19 and TRBJ2-5, with 8 positions matching TRBD1. Trimming removed 2 bases from V and 1 base from J; junction bases left unmatched: 9. From germline, CDR1 is LNHDA and CDR2 SQIVND (reference sequence). This CDR3 region has 17 residues. The CDR3 DNA sequence: TGTGCCAGTAGTATACAGGTGGGCAGGGGGCGCCAAGAGACCCAGTACTTC. Protein: CASSIQVGRGRQETQYF.

The rearrangement links TRBV29-1 to TRBJ2-7, with D possibly TRBD2 on 6 matching bases. With 3 bases removed from V and 6 bases from J, the gap between germline ends came to 18 bases. Germline CDR1 is SQVTM and CDR2 is ANQGSEA. This CDR3 region has 14 residues. CDR3 protein: CSVEIGGRRGEQYF. CDR3 nucleotides: TGCAGCGTTGAGATCGGGGGAAGGAGAGGCGAGCAGTACTTC.